These 13 T cell receptor beta chains originate from one sample sequenced in a study of blood T cell repertoires in COVID-19. The table came from immunoSEQ multiplex PCR; TCRdb's copy has only in-frame clones and leaves some out. This sample has about 300,000 clones, with around 84% found just once. The sequenced sample consisted of PBMCs or T cells enriched from blood (not recorded which). These receptors were obtained from a woman in her twenties or thirties who had been exposed to COVID-19.

The rearrangement joins TRBV5-5 to TRBJ1-4; D remains ambiguous. Germline lookup yields CDR1 SGHKS and CDR2 YYEKEE (reference sequence). This CDR3 contains 14 residues. Trimming took off 0 bases at V and 7 bases at J, with 10 bases between the two ends. As DNA, the CDR3 is TGTGCCAGCAGCTTGGTATGGCAGGTTGAAAAACTGTTTTTT. It translates to CASSLVWQVEKLFF.

This chain joins TRBV13 and TRBJ1-2, with 7 bases lining up with TRBD1. Trimming removed 5 bases from V and 2 bases from J; junction bases left unmatched: 2. The CDR3 loop spans 13 amino acids. Germline CDR1 PRHDT, CDR2 FYEKMQ (reference sequence). CDR3 in DNA: TGTGCCAGCAGCGTGACAGGGAACTATGGCTACACCTTC. Its protein product is CASSVTGNYGYTF.

The J gene is TRBJ2-3, the V gene TRBV5-4; D possibly corresponds to TRBD1 (6 bases). This CDR3 region has 16 residues. Germline assignment: CDR1 SGHNT and CDR2 YYREEE (reference sequence). V lost 4 bases to trimming and J lost 0 bases, with 15 bases between them. The CDR3, as DNA: TGTGCCAGCAGCGGGAAAAGGGGGTCTAGCACAGATACGCAGTATTTT. This gives the protein CASSGKRGSSTDTQYF.

V and J are TRBV6-4 and TRBJ2-7, with a possible D match to TRBD1 (6 bases). The germline gives CDR1 MRHNA, CDR2 SNTAGT. Trimming took off 3 bases at V and 3 bases at J, with 15 bases between the two ends. The CDR3 consists of 15 residues. CDR3 nucleotide sequence: TGTGCCAGCAGTGAAGAAAGGACAGAACTCTACGAGCAGTACTTC. The encoded protein is CASSEERTELYEQYF.

The chain joins TRBV30 to TRBJ2-2, with a possible D match to TRBD1 (7 bases). The CDR3 totals 14 residues. Between the trimmed V and J ends, which lost 5 bases and 3 bases, there was a span of 13 bases. Germline assignment: CDR1 GTSNPN and CDR2 SVGIG (reference sequence). The chain's CDR3 is CAWRTGGYTGELFF. CDR3 coding DNA: TGTGCCTGGCGGACAGGAGGGTACACCGGGGAGCTGTTTTTT. The full variable domain, completed using reference TRBV30 and TRBJ2-2, is SQTIHQWPATLVQPVGSPLSLECTVEGTSNPNLYWYRQAAGRGLQLLFYSVGIGQISSEVPQNLSASRPQDRQFILSSKKLLLSDSGFYLCAWRTGGYTGELFFGEGSRLTVL.

The genes are TRBV2 and TRBJ2-1; possibly TRBD1 for D (5 bases). The CDR3 extends over 13 amino acids. V was trimmed by 9 bases and J by 0 bases, leaving 9 bases between them. The germline CDR1 and CDR2 sequences are SNHLY and FYNNEI. CDR3 in DNA: TGTGCCAGTACAGGAAACTCCTACAATGAGCAGTTCTTC. Its translation: CASTGNSYNEQFF.

The V and J genes are TRBV30 and TRBJ1-5; D perhaps matches TRBD1 (5 bases). V gave up 0 bases and J gave up 11 bases, with 11 bases separating them. Germline V lookup: CDR1 GTSNPN, CDR2 SVGIG (reference sequence). The CDR3 extends over 12 amino acids. The CDR3 spells CAWSVQTVAQHF. The CDR3 nucleotides are TGTGCCTGGAGTGTACAGACAGTAGCCCAGCATTTT.

The CDR3 is CASSYRGTGGNGYTF. The CDR3 nucleotides are TGTGCCAGCAGTTACCGCGGGACAGGGGGAAACGGCTACACCTTC. The chain employs TRBV6-2 or TRBV6-3 and TRBJ1-2, with 11 nucleotides matching TRBD1. V lost 2 bases to trimming and J lost 8 bases; unmatched junction nucleotides: 7. In germline, CDR1 is MNHEY, CDR2 SVGEGT. This CDR3 has 15 residues.

This clone has only a few counts. This chain connects TRBV5-1 to TRBJ1-5; D perhaps matches TRBD1 (6 bases). The CDR3 is 16 residues long. The germline gives CDR1 SGHRS, CDR2 YFSETQ. Trimming stripped 0 bases from V and 3 bases from J, with 13 bases between. This chain's CDR3 is CASSLDPGANNQPQHF. CDR3 bases: TGCGCCAGCAGCTTGGACCCAGGGGCTAACAATCAGCCCCAGCATTTT.

The chain is built from TRBV14 and TRBJ2-5; 7 nucleotides match TRBD2. Germline loops: CDR1 SGHDN, CDR2 FVKESK. J was trimmed by 1 base and V by 4 bases; bases with no gene match: 0. This CDR3 comprises 13 residues. The CDR3 DNA reads TGTGCCAGCAGCCCTAGCGGCCAAGAGACCCAGTACTTC. Amino acid sequence: CASSPSGQETQYF. The full variable domain, completed using reference TRBV14 and TRBJ2-5, is EAGVTQFPSHSVIEKGQTVTLRCDPISGHDNLYWYRRVMGKEIKFLLHFVKESKQDESGMPNNRFLAERTGGTYSTLKVQPAELEDSGVYFCASSPSGQETQYFGPGTRLLVL.

The chain joins TRBV9 to TRBJ2-1, with 8 positions matching TRBD2. The CDR3 totals 17 residues. The germline gives CDR1 SGDLS, CDR2 YYNGEE. The J segment lost 3 bases and the V segment lost 3 bases, leaving 11 bases of the junction unmatched. CDR3 loop: CASSGHLTSGNYNEQFF. In DNA, the CDR3 is TGTGCCAGCAGCGGCCATCTCACTAGCGGAAACTACAATGAGCAGTTCTTC. Variable domain in full (rest from reference TRBV9 and TRBJ2-1): DSGVTQTPKHLITATGQRVTLRCSPRSGDLSVYWYQQSLDQGLQFLIQYYNGEERAKGNILERFSAQQFPDLHSELNLSSLELGDSALYFCASSGHLTSGNYNEQFFGPGTRLTVL.

The chain links TRBV9 to TRBJ2-3; TRBD1 aligns across 9 bases. There are 16 residues in the CDR3. Per the germline V gene, CDR1 is SGDLS and CDR2 is YYNGEE. V was clipped by 0 bases and J by 6 bases; unmatched bases: 8. The CDR3 loop is CASSVAFGTGRDTQYF. In DNA, the CDR3 is TGTGCCAGCAGCGTAGCCTTTGGGACAGGGAGGGATACGCAGTATTTT.

V and J are TRBV15 and TRBJ2-7; no firm D call. CDR3 length: 14 amino acids. Trimming took off 1 base at V and 5 bases at J, with 12 bases between the two ends. CDR1 is LNHNV, CDR2 YYDKDF, per germline (reference sequence). CDR3 nucleotide sequence: TGTGCCACCAGCAGAGGCGACAATTCCCACGAGCAGTACTTC. As protein: CATSRGDNSHEQYF.